This T cell receptor (beta chain) was found in a study of cytomegalovirus exposure and HLA in healthy donors. PCR amplification relied on 60 Vbeta primers (plus 13 Jbeta primers). The method was immunoSEQ multiplex PCR; TCRdb's version includes in-frame clones alone and lacks a portion of them. Across approximately 50,000 clones, the top ten clones capture approximately 2.2% of the sample. This TCR was sampled from a female donor in good health and CMV-seronegative. The sample consisted of PBMCs.

CDR3 nucleotides: TGCGCCAGCAGCGAGACGGACAGGGGGTCCGGGGAGCTGTTTTTT. Translated, it gives CASSETDRGSGELFF. V usage is TRBV4-3 and J usage is TRBJ2-2, with 10 bases matching TRBD1. This CDR3 region has 15 residues. V shed 5 bases and J 6 bases; nucleotides not matched to a gene: 6. Germline V CDR1 and CDR2: LGHNA, YSLEER.